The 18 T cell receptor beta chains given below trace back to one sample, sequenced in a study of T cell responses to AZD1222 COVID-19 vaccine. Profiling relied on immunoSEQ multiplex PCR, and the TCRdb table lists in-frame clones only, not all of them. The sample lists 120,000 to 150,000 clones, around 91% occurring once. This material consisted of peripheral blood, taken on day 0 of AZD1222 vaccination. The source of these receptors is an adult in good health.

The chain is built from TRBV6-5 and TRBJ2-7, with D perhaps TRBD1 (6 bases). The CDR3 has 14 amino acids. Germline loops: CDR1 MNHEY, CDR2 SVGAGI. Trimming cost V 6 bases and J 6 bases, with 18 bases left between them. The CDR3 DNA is TGTGCCAGCAGAAACAACAGGGTCTCGTTCGAGCAGTACTTC. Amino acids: CASRNNRVSFEQYF.

The DNA for the CDR3 is TGTGCCAGCAGTGAATCGGTAGATACGCAGTATTTT. Translation gives CASSESVDTQYF. The chain recombines TRBV25-1 with TRBJ2-3; no reliable D call. V lost 1 base and J lost 5, with 4 bases in between. Germline CDR1 is MGHDK and CDR2 is SYGVNS. This CDR3 spans 12 amino acids.

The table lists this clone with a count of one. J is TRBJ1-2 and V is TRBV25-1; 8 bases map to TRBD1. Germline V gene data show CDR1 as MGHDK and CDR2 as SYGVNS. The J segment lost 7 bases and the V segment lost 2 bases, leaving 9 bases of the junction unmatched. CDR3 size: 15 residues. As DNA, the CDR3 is TGTGCCAGCAGTGAAGTGGACAGGGATGGAGGTGGCTACACCTTC. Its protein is CASSEVDRDGGGYTF.

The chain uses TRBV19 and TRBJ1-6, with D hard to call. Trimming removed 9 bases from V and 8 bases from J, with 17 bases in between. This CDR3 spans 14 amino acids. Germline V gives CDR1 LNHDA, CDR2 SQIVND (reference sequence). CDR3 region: CASNSRALDSPLHF. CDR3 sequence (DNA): TGTGCCAGCAATTCACGGGCCCTGGATTCACCCCTCCACTTT.

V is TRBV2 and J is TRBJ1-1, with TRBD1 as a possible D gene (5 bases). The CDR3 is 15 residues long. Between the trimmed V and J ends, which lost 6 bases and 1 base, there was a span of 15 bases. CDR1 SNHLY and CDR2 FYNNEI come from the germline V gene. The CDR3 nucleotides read TGTGCCAGCAGGTGGACCGGGACGGAGAACACTGAAGCTTTCTTT. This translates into CASRWTGTENTEAFF.

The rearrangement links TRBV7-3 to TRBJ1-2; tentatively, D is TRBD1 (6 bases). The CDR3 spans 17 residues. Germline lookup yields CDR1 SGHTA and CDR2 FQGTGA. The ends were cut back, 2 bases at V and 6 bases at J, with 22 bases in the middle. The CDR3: CASSLFPSSYRDDGYTF. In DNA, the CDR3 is TGTGCCAGCAGCTTATTTCCCTCCTCCTACAGGGATGATGGCTACACCTTC.

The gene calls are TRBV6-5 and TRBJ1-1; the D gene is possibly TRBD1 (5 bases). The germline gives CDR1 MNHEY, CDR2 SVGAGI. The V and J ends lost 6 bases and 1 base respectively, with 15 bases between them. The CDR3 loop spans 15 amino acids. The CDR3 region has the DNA TGTGCCAGCAGGATAAACAGGCCTCGGAACACTGAAGCTTTCTTT. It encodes CASRINRPRNTEAFF.

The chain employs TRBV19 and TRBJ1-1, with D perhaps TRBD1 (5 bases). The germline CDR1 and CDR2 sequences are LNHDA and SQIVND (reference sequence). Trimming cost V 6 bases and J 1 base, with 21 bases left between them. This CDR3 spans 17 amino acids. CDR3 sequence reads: CASRAGGDGRRNTEAFF. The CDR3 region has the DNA TGTGCCAGTAGGGCCGGAGGGGATGGGAGAAGGAACACTGAAGCTTTCTTT.

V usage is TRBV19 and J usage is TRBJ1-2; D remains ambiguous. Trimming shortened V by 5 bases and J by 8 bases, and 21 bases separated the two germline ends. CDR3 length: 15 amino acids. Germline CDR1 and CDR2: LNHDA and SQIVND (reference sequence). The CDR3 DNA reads TGTGCCAGTAGTCCTGTCTCTGCCGCCTTGGGGGGCTACACCTTC. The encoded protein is CASSPVSAALGGYTF. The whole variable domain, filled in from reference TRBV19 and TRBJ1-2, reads DGGITQSPKYLFRKEGQNVTLSCEQNLNHDAMYWYRQDPGQGLRLIYYSQIVNDFQKGDIAEGYSVSREKKESFPLTVTSAQKNPTAFYLCASSPVSAALGGYTFGSGTRLTVV.

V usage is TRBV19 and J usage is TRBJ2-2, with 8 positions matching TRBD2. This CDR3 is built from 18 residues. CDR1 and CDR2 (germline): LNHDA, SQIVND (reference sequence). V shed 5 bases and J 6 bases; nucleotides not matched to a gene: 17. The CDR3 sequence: CASSPSTGGALSAGELFF. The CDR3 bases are TGTGCCAGTAGTCCAAGCACCGGGGGGGCTTTGAGCGCCGGGGAGCTGTTTTTT.

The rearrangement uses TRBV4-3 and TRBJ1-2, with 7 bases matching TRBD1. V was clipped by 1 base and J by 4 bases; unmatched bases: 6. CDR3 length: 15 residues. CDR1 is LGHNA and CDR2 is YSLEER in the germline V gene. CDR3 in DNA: TGCGCCAGCAGCCAAGGGGAGGGGGCGACCTATGGCTACACCTTC. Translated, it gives CASSQGEGATYGYTF.

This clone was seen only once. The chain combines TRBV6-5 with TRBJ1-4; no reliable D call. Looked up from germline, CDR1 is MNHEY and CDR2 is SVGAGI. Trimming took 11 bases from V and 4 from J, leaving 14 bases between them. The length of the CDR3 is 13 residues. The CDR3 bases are TGTGCCGGGAACCGGGCCTTTAATGAAAAACTGTTTTTT. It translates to CAGNRAFNEKLFF.

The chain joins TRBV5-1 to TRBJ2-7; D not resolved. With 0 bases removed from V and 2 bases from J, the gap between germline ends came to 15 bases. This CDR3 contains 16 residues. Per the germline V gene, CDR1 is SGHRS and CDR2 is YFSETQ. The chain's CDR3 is CASSLALEQKPYEQYF. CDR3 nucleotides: TGCGCCAGCAGCTTGGCCCTGGAACAGAAGCCCTACGAGCAGTACTTC.

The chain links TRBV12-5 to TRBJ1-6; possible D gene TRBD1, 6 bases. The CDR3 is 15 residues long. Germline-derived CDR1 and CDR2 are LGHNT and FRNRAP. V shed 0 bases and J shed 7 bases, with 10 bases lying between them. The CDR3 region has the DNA TGTGCTAGTGGTTTGGTACAGGGCCGAAATTCACCCCTCCACTTT. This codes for CASGLVQGRNSPLHF. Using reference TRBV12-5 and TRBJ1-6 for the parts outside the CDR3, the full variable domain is DARVTQTPRHKVTEMGQEVTMRCQPILGHNTVFWYRQTMMQGLELLAYFRNRAPLDDSGMPKDRFSAEMPDATLATLKIQPSEPRDSAVYFCASGLVQGRNSPLHFGNGTRLTVT.

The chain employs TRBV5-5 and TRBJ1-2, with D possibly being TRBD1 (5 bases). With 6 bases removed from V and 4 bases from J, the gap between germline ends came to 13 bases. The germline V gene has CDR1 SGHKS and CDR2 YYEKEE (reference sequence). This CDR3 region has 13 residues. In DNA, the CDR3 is TGTGCCAGCACCATGACAGACCGCTATGGCTACACCTTC. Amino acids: CASTMTDRYGYTF.

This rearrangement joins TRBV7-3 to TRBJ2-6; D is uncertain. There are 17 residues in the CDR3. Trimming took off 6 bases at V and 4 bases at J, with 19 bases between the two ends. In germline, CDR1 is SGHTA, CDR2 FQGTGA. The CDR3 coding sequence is TGTGCCAGCAGGGTAGTTTCGACCTCACTCGGGGCCAACGTCCTGACTTTC. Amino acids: CASRVVSTSLGANVLTF.

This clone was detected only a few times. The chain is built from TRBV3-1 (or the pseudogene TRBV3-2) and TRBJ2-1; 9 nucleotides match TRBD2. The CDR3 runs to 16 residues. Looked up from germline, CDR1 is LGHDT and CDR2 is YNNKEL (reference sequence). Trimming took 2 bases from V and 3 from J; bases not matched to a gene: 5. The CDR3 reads CASSQLTSGLYNEQFF. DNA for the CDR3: TGTGCCAGCAGCCAACTGACTAGCGGACTCTACAATGAGCAGTTCTTC.

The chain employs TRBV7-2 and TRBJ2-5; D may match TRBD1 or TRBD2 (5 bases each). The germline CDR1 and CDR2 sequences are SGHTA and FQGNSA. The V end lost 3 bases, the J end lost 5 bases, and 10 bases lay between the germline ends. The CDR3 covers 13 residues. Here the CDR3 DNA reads TGTGCCAGCAGCTTCACCAGGGAGGAGACCCAGTACTTC. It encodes CASSFTREETQYF.